This record concerns one T cell receptor beta chain sequence. Amplification of TCR beta CDR3 regions was performed using RNA transcripts as template. Primed by the HTBI set, a first-round RT-PCR was run on the TCR CDR3. MiXCR was run by TCRdb on the multiplex PCR reads, yielding one entry per CDR3 protein. Here the sample spans 700,000 or so distinct CDR3 sequences, about a sixth being singletons. The data were taken from a study of T cells in Graves' hyperthyroidism and ophthalmopathy. Absence of ophthalmopathy progression within 18 months defined stable Graves' hyperthyroidism. PBMCs were obtained from 9.5 to 10 ml fresh peripheral blood. The sample was blood. This TCR came from a man aged 18-30 years with Graves' hyperthyroidism.

The CDR3 region is CASSLEEGTNEKLFF. The CDR3 nucleotides read TGTGCCAGCAGTTTAGAGGAGGGAACTAATGAAAAACTGTTTTTT. The chain recombines TRBV28 with TRBJ1-4; the D is unclear. This CDR3 region has 15 residues. V was trimmed by 2 bases and J by 1 base, leaving 8 bases between them. The V gene's germline CDR1 is MDHEN and CDR2 SYDVKM. Drawing the rest from reference TRBV28 and TRBJ1-4, the complete variable domain is DVKVTQSSRYLVKRTGEKVFLECVQDMDHENMFWYRQDPGLGLRLIYFSYDVKMKEKGDIPEGYSVSREKKERFSLILESASTNQTSMYLCASSLEEGTNEKLFFGSGTQLSVL.